The 10 T cell receptor beta chains below were found in one sample sequenced in a study of response to subunit inactivated influenza vaccine. MiXCR, applied by TCRdb to the RT-PCR reads, yields one record per CDR3 protein. The sample yields almost 600,000 distinct CDR3 sequences, 11% to 15% seen once. This specimen consisted of PBMCs from blood, obtained about 13 days after vaccination. These TCRs come from a man in his forties or fifties who received an inactivated influenza vaccine.

This clonotype was observed a few times. J is TRBJ2-3 and V is TRBV7-2; TRBD2 agrees at 11 bases. V shed 3 bases, J shed 1 base, and the junction held 3 bases outside the gene matches. CDR1 SGHTA and CDR2 FQGNSA come from the germline V gene. CDR3 length equals 16 residues. The CDR3 region has the DNA TGTGCCAGCAGCTTGGGTAGCGGGAGGGGCACAGATACGCAGTATTTT. Protein sequence: CASSLGSGRGTDTQYF.

This clonotype was counted only a few times. The rearrangement uses TRBV20-1 and TRBJ2-3; 8 nucleotides agree with TRBD2. There are 14 residues in the CDR3. CDR1 and CDR2 (germline): DFQATT, SNEGSKA (reference sequence). The ends lost 2 bases at V and 7 bases at J; junction bases unmatched: 8. CDR3 DNA: TGCAGTGCTAGACCGGGGGGGCGTCAAAATACGCAGTATTTT. This encodes CSARPGGRQNTQYF.

In its sample, this clonotype was seen many times. The chain recombines TRBV9 with TRBJ1-5; D not certain. Germline CDR1 SGDLS, CDR2 YYNGEE. The CDR3 has 14 residues. V gave up 0 bases and J gave up 6 bases, with 10 bases separating them. In nucleotides, the CDR3 is TGTGCCAGCAGCGTAGGGGGAGTCGGTCAGCCCCAGCATTTT. It yields the protein CASSVGGVGQPQHF. Together with reference TRBV9 and TRBJ1-5, the CDR3 gives the full variable domain: DSGVTQTPKHLITATGQRVTLRCSPRSGDLSVYWYQQSLDQGLQFLIQYYNGEERAKGNILERFSAQQFPDLHSELNLSSLELGDSALYFCASSVGGVGQPQHFGDGTRLSIL.

V is TRBV6-2 or TRBV6-3 and J is TRBJ1-1; D might be TRBD1 (5 bases). Trimming took off 6 bases at V and 1 base at J, with 12 bases between the two ends. This CDR3 comprises 14 residues. Germline values: CDR1 MNHEY, CDR2 SVGEGT. The CDR3 region is CASSLPGTNTEAFF. The DNA of the CDR3 is TGTGCCAGCAGCCTGCCGGGGACGAACACTGAAGCTTTCTTT.

This clonotype was seen a handful of times. V usage is TRBV29-1 and J usage is TRBJ2-2, with a weak D call TRBD1 (6 bases). The germline V gene has CDR1 SQVTM and CDR2 ANQGSEA. V was trimmed by 7 bases and J by 3 bases, leaving 12 bases between them. The CDR3 totals 13 residues. The CDR3 loop reads CSGRRGDTGELFF. Written as DNA, the CDR3 is TGCAGCGGGCGCAGGGGAGACACCGGGGAGCTGTTTTTT.

This rearrangement joins TRBV20-1 to TRBJ1-6; D is undetermined. CDR3 length: 13 amino acids. V was shortened by 6 bases and J by 10 bases, with 16 bases between the two germline ends. Germline V gives CDR1 DFQATT, CDR2 SNEGSKA (reference sequence). CDR3 in DNA: TGCAGTGCCGAGGATCCCCCGGGGTCACCCCTCCACTTT. Protein: CSAEDPPGSPLHF.

The gene calls are TRBV20-1 and TRBJ2-3; D might be TRBD1 or TRBD2, each matching 6 bases. The germline V gene has CDR1 DFQATT and CDR2 SNEGSKA (reference sequence). The CDR3 contains 19 residues. Trimming removed 0 bases from V and 0 bases from J, with 22 bases in between. CDR3 residues: CSARDLRGAPLGSTDTQYF. The CDR3 coding sequence is TGCAGTGCTAGAGATCTTAGGGGGGCCCCCTTAGGGAGCACAGATACGCAGTATTTT.

This clonotype appeared a few times. This chain uses TRBV4-1 with TRBJ2-3; 7 bases map to TRBD2. The length of the CDR3 is 17 residues. J was trimmed by 6 bases and V by 1 base; bases with no gene match: 13. Germline lookup yields CDR1 MGHRA and CDR2 YSYEKL. The chain's CDR3 is CASSQGGILLGGDTQYF. CDR3 bases: TGCGCCAGCAGCCAAGGGGGGATTCTGCTGGGAGGGGATACGCAGTATTTT.

This clonotype has a handful of counts. The chain is built from TRBV4-3 and TRBJ2-7; D might be TRBD1 (6 bases). Germline-derived CDR1 and CDR2 are LGHNA and YSLEER. This CDR3 is built from 17 residues. V was cut by 0 bases and J by 3 bases, with 18 bases left in between. CDR3: CASSQDADSTPVYEQYF. The CDR3 DNA reads as TGCGCCAGCAGCCAAGACGCGGACAGCACGCCTGTCTACGAGCAGTACTTC.

The genes are TRBV19 and TRBJ2-2; D ambiguous. The germline V gene has CDR1 LNHDA and CDR2 SQIVND (reference sequence). Trimming removed 4 bases at V and 3 bases at J, with 12 bases between. CDR3 length: 15 residues. CDR3 residues: CASSKPDRDTGELFF. The CDR3 DNA reads TGTGCCAGTAGTAAGCCGGATCGGGACACCGGGGAGCTGTTTTTT. The full variable domain, in which reference TRBV19 and TRBJ2-2 provide the parts outside the CDR3, is DGGITQSPKYLFRKEGQNVTLSCEQNLNHDAMYWYRQDPGQGLRLIYYSQIVNDFQKGDIAEGYSVSREKKESFPLTVTSAQKNPTAFYLCASSKPDRDTGELFFGEGSRLTVL.